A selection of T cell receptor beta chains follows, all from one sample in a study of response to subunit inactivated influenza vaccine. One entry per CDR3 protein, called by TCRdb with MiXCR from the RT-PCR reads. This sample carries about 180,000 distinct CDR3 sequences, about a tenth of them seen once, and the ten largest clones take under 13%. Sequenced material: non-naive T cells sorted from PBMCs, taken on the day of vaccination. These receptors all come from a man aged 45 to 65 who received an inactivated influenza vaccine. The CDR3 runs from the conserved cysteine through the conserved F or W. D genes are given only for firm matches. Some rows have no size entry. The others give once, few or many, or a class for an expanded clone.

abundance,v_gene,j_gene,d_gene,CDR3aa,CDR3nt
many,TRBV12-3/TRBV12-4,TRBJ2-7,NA,CASRQTGYEQYF,TGTGCCAGCAGGCAGACAGGCTACGAGCAGTACTTC
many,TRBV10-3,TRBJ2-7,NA,CAISEWGPSYEQYF,TGTGCCATCAGTGAGTGGGGCCCTTCCTACGAGCAGTACTTC
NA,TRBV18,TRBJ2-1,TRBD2,CASSPRQSTSGHNEQFF,TGTGCCAGCTCACCACGACAGTCCACTAGCGGACACAATGAGCAGTTCTTC
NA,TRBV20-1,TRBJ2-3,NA,CSATRDGTDTQYF,TGCAGTGCTACAAGGGACGGCACAGATACGCAGTATTTT
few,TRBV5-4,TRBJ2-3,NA,CASSGWSGRVSTDTQYF,TGTGCCAGCAGCGGATGGAGTGGGCGGGTCTCCACAGATACGCAGTATTTT
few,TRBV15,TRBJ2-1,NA,CATSPLGAGGNEQFF,TGTGCCACCAGCCCCCTGGGGGCCGGGGGGAATGAGCAGTTCTTC
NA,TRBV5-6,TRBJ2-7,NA,CASSLGTYTYEQYF,TGTGCCAGCAGCTTGGGGACTTATACCTACGAGCAGTACTTC
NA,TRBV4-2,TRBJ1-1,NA,CASTRSTANTEAFF,TGTGCCAGCACCCGCTCGACAGCCAACACTGAAGCTTTCTTT
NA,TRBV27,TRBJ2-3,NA,CASSFTSRDTQYF,TGTGCCAGCAGTTTCACTAGCCGAGATACGCAGTATTTT
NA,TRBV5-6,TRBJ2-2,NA,CASRIGTAGELFF,TGTGCCAGCAGGATAGGGACGGCCGGGGAGCTGTTTTTT
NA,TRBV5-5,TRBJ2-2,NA,CASSPWGANTGELFF,TGTGCCAGCAGCCCTTGGGGTGCGAACACCGGGGAGCTGTTTTTT
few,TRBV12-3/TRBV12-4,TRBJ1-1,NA,CASSLRGMNTEAFF,TGTGCCAGCAGTTTACGGGGCATGAACACTGAAGCTTTCTTT
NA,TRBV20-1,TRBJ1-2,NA,CSARSPGGYTF,TGCAGTGCTAGAAGCCCTGGGGGCTACACCTTC
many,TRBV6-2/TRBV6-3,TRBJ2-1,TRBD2,CATRSPSGSVSNEQFF,TGTGCCACCCGATCGCCTAGCGGGAGCGTGAGCAATGAGCAGTTCTTC
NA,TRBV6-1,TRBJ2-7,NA,CASSKGKSYEQYF,TGTGCCAGCAGTAAGGGGAAATCCTACGAGCAGTACTTC
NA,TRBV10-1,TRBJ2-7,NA,CASSESAALRKAKPYEQYF,TGCGCCAGCAGTGAGTCGGCCGCACTTAGGAAGGCAAAGCCCTACGAGCAGTACTTC
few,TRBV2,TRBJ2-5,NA,CASSELGTRQETQYF,TGTGCCAGCAGTGAATTGGGGACAAGGCAAGAGACCCAGTACTTC
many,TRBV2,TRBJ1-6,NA,CASSGSGDEPLHF,TGTGCCAGCAGTGGGTCCGGAGACGAACCCCTCCACTTT
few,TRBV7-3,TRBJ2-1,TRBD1,CASSRDRDVREQFF,TGTGCCAGCAGCAGGGACAGGGACGTACGGGAACAGTTCTTC
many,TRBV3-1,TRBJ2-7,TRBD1,CASSRRLDRPYEQYF,TGTGCCAGCAGTAGACGACTGGACAGGCCCTACGAGCAGTACTTC
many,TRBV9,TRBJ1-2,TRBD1,CASSVGTGEYGGYTF,TGTGCCAGCAGCGTAGGGACAGGGGAATACGGTGGCTACACCTTC